The 29 T cell receptor beta chains reported below all come from one sample, sequenced in a study of Graves' ophthalmopathy and Graves' hyperthyroidism. The authors amplified TCR beta CDR3 regions from RNA transcripts. First-round RT-PCR used HTBI primers; second-round multiplex PCR followed. TCRdb recomputed calls from the multiplex PCR reads with MiXCR, one row per CDR3 protein. The data hold approximately 540,000 distinct CDR3 sequences, with less than 45% observed a single time. Sequencing was performed on peripheral blood or thyroid tissue (not recorded which). These receptor sequences come from an adult man with Graves' hyperthyroidism.

A remark on this clonotype: This sequence may be a read error, since a much larger clone differs from it by one base. The chain couples TRBV5-1 to TRBJ1-1; a weak D match, TRBD1 (6 bases). Trimming shortened V by 3 bases and J by 2 bases, and 14 bases separated the two germline ends. This CDR3 has 15 residues. The germline CDR1 and CDR2 sequences are SGHRS and YFSETQ. The CDR3 reads CASSSLAGENTEAFF. Here the CDR3 DNA reads TGCGCCAGCAGCTCTCTGGCAGGGGAAAACACTGAAGCTTTCTTT.

Many counts were recorded for this clonotype. V and J are TRBV5-1 and TRBJ1-2; D gene unclear. Germline V gives CDR1 SGHRS, CDR2 YFSETQ. CDR3 length: 16 residues. The V gene lost 0 bases and the J gene lost 4 bases, with 16 bases spanning the gap. The CDR3 is CASSLGPTEEIYGYTF. The CDR3 DNA reads TGCGCCAGCAGCTTGGGCCCGACGGAGGAGATCTATGGCTACACCTTC.

This clonotype was seen at least ten times. This sequence joins TRBV5-8 and TRBJ2-7, with D perhaps matching TRBD1 or TRBD2 (6 bases each). V lost 3 bases, J lost 2 bases, and 9 bases lay in between. The CDR3 sequence is 13 residues long. Germline V gives CDR1 SGHTS, CDR2 YDEGEE. The CDR3, as DNA: TGTGCCAGCAGCTGGGGGGCAGCCTACGAGCAGTACTTC. Protein: CASSWGAAYEQYF.

J is TRBJ1-4 and V is TRBV7-3; D uncertain. Germline V CDR1 and CDR2: SGHTA, FQGTGA. The CDR3 covers 14 residues. Trimming left V 0 bases short and J 5 bases short, with 7 bases between. DNA of the CDR3: TGTGCCAGCAGCTTAACGTCTCAGAATGAAAAACTGTTTTTT. Translating gives CASSLTSQNEKLFF.

Details on this clonotype: It may be a read error: a sequence one base away is much more abundant. The J gene is TRBJ2-5, the V gene TRBV9; 9 bases map to TRBD2. The CDR3 has 17 residues. J was trimmed by 5 bases and V by 0 bases; bases with no gene match: 11. The germline gives CDR1 SGDLS, CDR2 YYNGEE. The CDR3, as DNA: TGTGCCAGCAGCGTAGCAGCGGGGGGCCCGGAGGGGGAGACCCAGTACTTC. Translation: CASSVAAGGPEGETQYF.

This clonotype was seen a handful of times. The chain couples TRBV6-1 to TRBJ2-7; the D gene is possibly TRBD1 (6 bases). This CDR3 contains 15 residues. Trimming cost V 0 bases and J 2 bases, with 11 bases left between them. Germline loops: CDR1 MNHNS, CDR2 SASEGT. This chain's CDR3 is CASSEAYREPYEQYF. The CDR3 DNA sequence: TGTGCCAGCAGTGAAGCCTACAGGGAGCCCTACGAGCAGTACTTC.

The rearrangement uses TRBV20-1 and TRBJ1-5; no definite D call. This CDR3 region has 13 residues. Germline lookup yields CDR1 DFQATT and CDR2 SNEGSKA (reference sequence). V was clipped by 0 bases and J by 1 base, with 4 bases between them. The DNA of the CDR3 is TGCAGTGCTAGAGAGAACAGCAATCAGCCCCAGCATTTT. As protein: CSARENSNQPQHF.

This clonotype has a handful of counts. The chain carries TRBV7-2 and TRBJ2-7, with D perhaps being TRBD1 or TRBD2 (6 bases each). The CDR3 consists of 16 residues. From germline, CDR1 is SGHTA and CDR2 FQGNSA. The germline V and J ends were trimmed by 4 bases and 0 bases, with 16 bases remaining between them. The CDR3: CASSSSGGTISYEQYF. CDR3 DNA sequence: TGTGCCAGCAGCTCCTCTGGGGGGACAATCTCCTACGAGCAGTACTTC.

This clonotype was detected ten times or more. The chain uses TRBV7-2 and TRBJ1-6, with D unclear. This CDR3 contains 13 residues. The germline V gene encodes CDR1 SGHTA and CDR2 FQGNSA. The V and J ends lost 1 base and 9 bases respectively, with 7 bases between them. The CDR3 DNA sequence: TGTGCCAGCAGCTTAGGATTTGTTTCACCCCTCCACTTT. Translating gives CASSLGFVSPLHF.

This clonotype was counted at least ten times. This chain uses TRBV29-1 with TRBJ2-6; 8 positions match TRBD1. Per germline, CDR1 SQVTM and CDR2 ANQGSEA. The CDR3 contains 21 residues. Germline trimming cut 0 bases from V and 2 bases from J; bases unmatched to any gene: 18. CDR3 region: CSVEDLVRQGPTRAGANVLTF. The CDR3, as DNA: TGCAGCGTTGAAGATCTGGTGCGACAGGGGCCAACGAGAGCTGGGGCCAACGTCCTGACTTTC.

The chain couples TRBV11-2 to TRBJ2-5; 13 nucleotides align to TRBD2. Germline V gene lookup returns CDR1 SGHAT and CDR2 FQNNGV. This CDR3 comprises 16 residues. With V trimmed by 5 bases and J by 2 bases, 5 bases remained unmatched. CDR3 sequence: CASSRGTSGIQETQYF. CDR3 sequence (DNA): TGTGCCAGCAGCCGGGGGACTAGCGGGATTCAAGAGACCCAGTACTTC.

This rearrangement joins TRBV12-3 or TRBV12-4 to TRBJ1-1; no firm D call. The CDR3 contains 15 residues. Trimming took off 1 base at V and 8 bases at J, with 17 bases between the two ends. The CDR3 DNA reads as TGTGCCAGCAGTTTAGGCGGTTGGGGAGGGTTAGAAGCTTTCTTT. It encodes CASSLGGWGGLEAFF.

V is TRBV15 and J is TRBJ2-5; 9 positions match TRBD2. The germline gives CDR1 LNHNV, CDR2 YYDKDF (reference sequence). This CDR3 contains 15 residues. The V and J ends lost 3 bases and 5 bases, in that order; junction bases with no gene match: 7. CDR3: CATSRTTLAGETQYF. DNA of the CDR3: TGTGCCACCAGCAGGACGACCCTAGCGGGGGAGACCCAGTACTTC.

The J gene is TRBJ2-2, the V gene TRBV5-8; TRBD1 might be the D (6 bases). V gave up 3 bases and J gave up 1 base, with 10 bases separating them. Germline CDR1 is SGHTS and CDR2 is YDEGEE. This CDR3 has 15 amino acids. For the CDR3, the DNA is TGTGCCAGCAGCTCAGGGGTTAGGAACACCGGGGAGCTGTTTTTT. It yields the protein CASSSGVRNTGELFF.

This clonotype has ten or more counts. The chain combines TRBV20-1 with TRBJ1-5, with a tentative D call TRBD1 (5 bases). In germline, CDR1 is DFQATT, CDR2 SNEGSKA (reference sequence). The CDR3 covers 18 residues. Deletions cut 6 bases from V and 0 bases from J, with 24 bases between. CDR3 in DNA: TGCAGTGCCCCGAAACCGACAGCCAAGACTATTAGCAATCAGCCCCAGCATTTT. It translates to CSAPKPTAKTISNQPQHF.

This clonotype has more than one count but fewer than ten. V and J are TRBV25-1 and TRBJ2-7; D possibly corresponds to TRBD2 (5 bases). The DNA end is a closer match to TRBJ2-1, so the J assignment may be wrong. Germline V gives CDR1 MGHDK, CDR2 SYGVNS. The CDR3 covers 13 residues. The CDR3 loop reads CASSLFLAGEQFF. In nucleotides, the CDR3 is TGTGCCAGCAGTCTCTTCCTGGCGGGTGAGCAGTTCTTC.

This chain uses TRBV20-1 with TRBJ1-1; possibly TRBD1 for D (5 bases). Germline V gene sequence: CDR1 DFQATT, CDR2 SNEGSKA (reference sequence). The CDR3 runs 15 residues. The V end lost 5 bases, the J end lost 6 bases, and 22 bases lay between the germline ends. The CDR3 loop is CSAGEISWGDAEAFF. CDR3 sequence (DNA): TGCAGTGCTGGGGAGATTAGTTGGGGGGACGCTGAAGCTTTCTTT.

The V call is TRBV15, the J call TRBJ2-7; possibly TRBD1 for D (5 bases). V lost 11 bases to trimming and J lost 0 bases, with 11 bases between them. The CDR3 has 12 residues. The V gene's germline CDR1 is LNHNV and CDR2 YYDKDF (reference sequence). In DNA, the CDR3 is TGTGCCGTTGGGGCGAGCTCCTACGAGCAGTACTTC. This encodes CAVGASSYEQYF.

The CDR3 sequence is CASSLDWKWGNQPQHF. In DNA form, the CDR3 reads TGTGCCAGCAGTTTAGATTGGAAATGGGGGAATCAGCCCCAGCATTTT. The V call is TRBV12-3 or TRBV12-4, the J call TRBJ1-5; D possibly corresponds to TRBD1 (5 bases). The CDR3 consists of 16 residues. Trimming shortened V by 1 base and J by 4 bases, and 14 bases separated the two germline ends.

The CDR3 DNA follows: TGTGCCAGCAGGAAAGGAGGCGCTGCAACTAATGAAAAACTGTTTTTT. Its protein product is CASRKGGAATNEKLFF. The chain employs TRBV10-3 and TRBJ1-4; no firm D call. The CDR3 contains 16 residues. Germline values: CDR1 ENHRY, CDR2 SYGVKD. V was pared by 10 bases and J by 0 bases, with 18 bases between.

The chain couples TRBV12-3 or TRBV12-4 to TRBJ1-4; 10 bases map to TRBD1. With V trimmed by 3 bases and J by 4 bases, 2 bases remained unmatched. CDR3 length: 15 amino acids. The CDR3 DNA sequence: TGTGCCAGCAGTTTCGGGACAGGGGATAATGAAAAACTGTTTTTT. Protein sequence: CASSFGTGDNEKLFF.

The table lists this clonotype with many counts. This sequence joins TRBV10-3 and TRBJ1-1; 7 bases are shared with TRBD1. CDR1 and CDR2 from the germline V gene are ENHRY and SYGVKD. There are 15 residues in the CDR3. Losses at the gene ends were 0 bases for V and 2 bases for J; bases not matched to a gene: 3. Here the CDR3 reads CAISESPGGNTEAFF. CDR3 DNA sequence: TGTGCCATCAGTGAGTCGCCAGGGGGTAACACTGAAGCTTTCTTT.

In the case of this clonotype: The missing conserved phenylalanine or tryptophan at the end of this CDR3 makes a read error likely. The genes are TRBV28 and TRBJ1-1; D unresolved. V lost 1 base, J lost 2 bases, and 14 bases lay in between. Germline V gene sequence: CDR1 MDHEN, CDR2 SYDVKM. CDR3 length equals 16 residues. The CDR3 reads CASSLFLRGSNTEAFS. Here the CDR3 DNA reads TGTGCCAGCAGTTTATTTTTACGGGGATCTAACACTGAAGCTTTCTCT.

This clonotype was found many times. The chain carries TRBV19 and TRBJ2-2; tentative D call: TRBD2 (5 bases). Trimming removed 10 bases from V and 5 bases from J, with 23 bases in between. The CDR3 spans 16 residues. CDR1 LNHDA and CDR2 SQIVND come from the germline V gene (reference sequence). The CDR3 region has the DNA TGTGCCACGAAAAGGGCGGACTCGCAACGAACCGGGGAGCTGTTTTTT. Protein sequence: CATKRADSQRTGELFF.

About this clonotype: The germline gene is not matched at one end of the junction; a read error may be the cause. This rearrangement joins TRBV24-1 to TRBJ2-3; the D gene could be TRBD1 or TRBD2 (5 bases each). Per the germline V gene, CDR1 is KGHDR and CDR2 is SFDVKD. CDR3 size: 14 residues. DNA for the CDR3: TGTGCCACCAGTGATTTGGGGGGAACAGATACGCCGTATTTT. Protein: CATSDLGGTDTPYF.

The sample holds many counts of this clonotype. The rearrangement uses TRBV6-5 and TRBJ2-5; no firm D call. Per the germline V gene, CDR1 is MNHEY and CDR2 is SVGAGI. With 1 base removed from V and 1 base from J, the gap between germline ends came to 7 bases. The CDR3 consists of 14 residues. The CDR3 protein is CASSYLTSQETQYF. The CDR3 DNA reads as TGTGCCAGCAGTTACTTGACCTCCCAAGAGACCCAGTACTTC.

At least ten counts were recorded for this clonotype. The chain uses TRBV7-2 and TRBJ2-5, with 11 bases fitting TRBD1. The trim removed 7 bases at V and 4 bases at J, leaving 5 bases unmatched. Germline values: CDR1 SGHTA, CDR2 FQGNSA. CDR3 length equals 14 residues. CDR3 amino acids: CASILDRGRETQYF. As DNA, the CDR3 is TGTGCCAGCATCCTGGACAGGGGGCGAGAGACCCAGTACTTC.

The gene calls are TRBV7-9 and TRBJ1-1; D might be TRBD1 (5 bases). Germline CDR1 is SEHNR and CDR2 is FQNEAQ (reference sequence). Deletions cut 5 bases from V and 7 bases from J, with 11 bases between. The CDR3 is 12 amino acids. CDR3 sequence reads: CASSPVGLEAFF. The CDR3 region has the DNA TGTGCCAGCAGCCCTGTGGGACTTGAAGCTTTCTTT.

The V gene is TRBV29-1, the J gene TRBJ2-6; no clear D. The V gene's germline CDR1 is SQVTM and CDR2 ANQGSEA. V was shortened by 4 bases and J by 4 bases, with 5 bases between the two germline ends. The CDR3 sequence is 12 residues long. The CDR3 DNA reads as TGCAGCGTTGTCTCGGGGGCCAACGTCCTGACTTTC. It is translated as CSVVSGANVLTF. Based on the CDR3 plus reference TRBV29-1 and TRBJ2-6, the full variable domain is SAVISQKPSRDICQRGTSLTIQCQVDSQVTMMFWYRQQPGQSLTLIATANQGSEATYESGFVIDKFPISRPNLTFSTLTVSNMSPEDSSIYLCSVVSGANVLTFGAGSRLTVL.